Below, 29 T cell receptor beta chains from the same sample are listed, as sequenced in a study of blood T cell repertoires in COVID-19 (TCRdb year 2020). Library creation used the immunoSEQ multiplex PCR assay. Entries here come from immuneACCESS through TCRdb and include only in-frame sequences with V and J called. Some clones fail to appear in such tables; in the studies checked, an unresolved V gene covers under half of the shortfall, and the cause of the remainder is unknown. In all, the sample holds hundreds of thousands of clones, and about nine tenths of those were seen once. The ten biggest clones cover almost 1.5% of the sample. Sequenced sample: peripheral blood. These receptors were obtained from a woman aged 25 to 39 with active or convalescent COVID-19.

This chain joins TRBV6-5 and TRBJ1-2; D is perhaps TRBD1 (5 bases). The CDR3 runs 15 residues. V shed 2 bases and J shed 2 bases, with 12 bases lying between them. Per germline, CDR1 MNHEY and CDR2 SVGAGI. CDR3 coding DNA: TGTGCCAGCAGTTACCAACCCACAGGAAACTATGGCTACACCTTC. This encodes CASSYQPTGNYGYTF.

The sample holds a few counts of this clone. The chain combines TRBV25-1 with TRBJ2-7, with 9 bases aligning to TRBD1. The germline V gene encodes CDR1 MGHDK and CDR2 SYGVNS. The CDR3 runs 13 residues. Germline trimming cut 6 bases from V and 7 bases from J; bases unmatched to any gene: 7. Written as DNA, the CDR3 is TGTGCCAGCAGCTACAGGGGGCGCTATGAGCAGTACTTC. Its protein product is CASSYRGRYEQYF.

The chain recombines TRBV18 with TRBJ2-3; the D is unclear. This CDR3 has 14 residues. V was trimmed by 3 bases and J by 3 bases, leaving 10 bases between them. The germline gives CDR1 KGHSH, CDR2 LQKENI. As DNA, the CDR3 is TGTGCCAGCTCACCGCAACAGAATACAGATACGCAGTATTTT. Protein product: CASSPQQNTDTQYF.

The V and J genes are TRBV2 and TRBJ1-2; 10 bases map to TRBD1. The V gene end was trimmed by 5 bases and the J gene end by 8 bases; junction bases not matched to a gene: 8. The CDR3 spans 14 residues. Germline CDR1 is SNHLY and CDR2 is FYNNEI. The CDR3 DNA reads TGTGCCAGCAGTCGTCCCGGGACAGGGGCCGGCTACACCTTC. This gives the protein CASSRPGTGAGYTF.

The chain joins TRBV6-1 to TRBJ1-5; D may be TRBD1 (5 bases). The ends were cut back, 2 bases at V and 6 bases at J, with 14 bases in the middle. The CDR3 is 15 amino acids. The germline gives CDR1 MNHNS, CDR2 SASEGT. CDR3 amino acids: CASSERLAGRQPQHF. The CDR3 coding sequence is TGTGCCAGCAGTGAAAGGTTGGCAGGGCGTCAGCCCCAGCATTTT.

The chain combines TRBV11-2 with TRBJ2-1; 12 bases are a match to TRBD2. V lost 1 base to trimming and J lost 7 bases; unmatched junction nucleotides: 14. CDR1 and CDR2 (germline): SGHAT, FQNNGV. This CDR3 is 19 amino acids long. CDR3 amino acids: CASSLVLRLAGGPANEQFF. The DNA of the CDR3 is TGTGCCAGCAGCTTAGTCCTTAGGCTAGCGGGAGGGCCCGCGAATGAGCAGTTCTTC.

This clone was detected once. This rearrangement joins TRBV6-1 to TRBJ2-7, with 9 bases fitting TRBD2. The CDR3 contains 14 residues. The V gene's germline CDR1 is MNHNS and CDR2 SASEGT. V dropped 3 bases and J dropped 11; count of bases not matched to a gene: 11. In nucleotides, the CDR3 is TGTGCCAGCAGTGACCTTGGTAGCGGGAGAATTGAGTACTTC. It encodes CASSDLGSGRIEYF.

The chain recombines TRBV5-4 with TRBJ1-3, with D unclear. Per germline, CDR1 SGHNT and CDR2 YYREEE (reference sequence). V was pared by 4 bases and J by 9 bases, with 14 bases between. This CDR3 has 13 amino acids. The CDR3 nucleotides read TGTGCCAGCAGCCCCGACACCGAGGGCACCATATATTTT. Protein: CASSPDTEGTIYF.

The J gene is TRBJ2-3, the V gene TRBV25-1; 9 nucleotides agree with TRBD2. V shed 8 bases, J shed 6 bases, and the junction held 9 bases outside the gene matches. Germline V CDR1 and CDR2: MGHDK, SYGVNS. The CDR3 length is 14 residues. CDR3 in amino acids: CASPRGGRGDTQYF. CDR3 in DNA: TGTGCCAGCCCGCGGGGGGGCCGGGGGGATACGCAGTATTTT.

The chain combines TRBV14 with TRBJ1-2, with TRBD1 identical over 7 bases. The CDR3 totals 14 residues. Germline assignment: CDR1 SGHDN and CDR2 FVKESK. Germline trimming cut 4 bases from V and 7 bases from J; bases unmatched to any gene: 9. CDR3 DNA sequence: TGTGCCAGCAGCCTAGACAGGGTTTCCTCTGGCTACACCTTC. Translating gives CASSLDRVSSGYTF.

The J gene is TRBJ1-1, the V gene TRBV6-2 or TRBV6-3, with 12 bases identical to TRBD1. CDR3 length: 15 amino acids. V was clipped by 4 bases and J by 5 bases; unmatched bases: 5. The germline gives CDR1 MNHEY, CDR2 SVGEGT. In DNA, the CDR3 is TGTGCCAGCAGTTGGGGACAGGGGGCCGGGACTGAAGCTTTCTTT. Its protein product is CASSWGQGAGTEAFF.

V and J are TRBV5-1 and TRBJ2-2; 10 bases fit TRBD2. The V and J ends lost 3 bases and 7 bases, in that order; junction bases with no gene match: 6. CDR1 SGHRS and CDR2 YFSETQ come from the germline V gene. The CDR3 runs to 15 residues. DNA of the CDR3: TGCGCCAGCAGCTCCCTAGCGGGAGCGGACGGGGAGCTGTTTTTT. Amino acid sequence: CASSSLAGADGELFF. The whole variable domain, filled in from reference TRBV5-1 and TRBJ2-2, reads KAGVTQTPRYLIKTRGQQVTLSCSPISGHRSVSWYQQTPGQGLQFLFEYFSETQRNKGNFPGRFSGRQFSNSRSEMNVSTLELGDSALYLCASSSLAGADGELFFGEGSRLTVL.

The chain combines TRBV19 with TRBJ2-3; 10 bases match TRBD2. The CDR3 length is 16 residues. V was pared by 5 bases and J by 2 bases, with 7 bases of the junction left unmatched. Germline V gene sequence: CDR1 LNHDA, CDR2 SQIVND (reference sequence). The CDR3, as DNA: TGTGCCAGTAGTTCCCGGACTAGCGGCAACACAGATACGCAGTATTTT. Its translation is CASSSRTSGNTDTQYF.

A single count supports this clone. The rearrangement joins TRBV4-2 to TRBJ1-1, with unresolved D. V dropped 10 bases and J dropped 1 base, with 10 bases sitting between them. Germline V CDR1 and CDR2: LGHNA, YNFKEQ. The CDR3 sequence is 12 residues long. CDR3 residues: CAIGTENTEAFF. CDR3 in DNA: TGTGCCATCGGAACAGAGAACACTGAAGCTTTCTTT.

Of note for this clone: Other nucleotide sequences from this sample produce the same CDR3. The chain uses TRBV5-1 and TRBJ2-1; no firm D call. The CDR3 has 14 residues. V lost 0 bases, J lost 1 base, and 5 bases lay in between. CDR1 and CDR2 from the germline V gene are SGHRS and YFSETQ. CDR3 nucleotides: TGCGCCAGCAGCTTGGCGGAGTCCTACAATGAGCAGTTCTTC. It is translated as CASSLAESYNEQFF.

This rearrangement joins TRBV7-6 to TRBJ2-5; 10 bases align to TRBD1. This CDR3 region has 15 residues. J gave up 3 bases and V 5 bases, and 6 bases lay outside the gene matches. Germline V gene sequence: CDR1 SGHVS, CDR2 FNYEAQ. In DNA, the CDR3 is TGTGCCAGCAGCACTGAGGACAGGGGGAAAGAGACCCAGTACTTC. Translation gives CASSTEDRGKETQYF.

The chain's CDR3 is CASSQDVTGANVLTF. CDR3 in DNA: TGCGCCAGCAGCCAAGACGTAACTGGGGCCAACGTCCTGACTTTC. The chain recombines TRBV4-1 with TRBJ2-6, with D unclear. Trimming left V 0 bases short and J 2 bases short, with 5 bases between. Germline CDR1 is MGHRA and CDR2 is YSYEKL. This CDR3 is built from 15 residues.

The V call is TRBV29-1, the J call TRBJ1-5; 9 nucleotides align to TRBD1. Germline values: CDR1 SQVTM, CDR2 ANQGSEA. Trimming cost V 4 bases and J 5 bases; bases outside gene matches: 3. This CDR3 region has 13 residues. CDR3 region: CSVGQGGDQPQHF. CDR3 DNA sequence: TGCAGCGTTGGACAGGGGGGGGATCAGCCCCAGCATTTT.

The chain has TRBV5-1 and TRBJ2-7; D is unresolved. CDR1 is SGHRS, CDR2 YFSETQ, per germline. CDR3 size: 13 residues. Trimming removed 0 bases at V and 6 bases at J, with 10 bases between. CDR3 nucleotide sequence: TGCGCCAGCAGCTTGGGTCTTGGGCTCGAGCAGTACTTC. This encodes CASSLGLGLEQYF.

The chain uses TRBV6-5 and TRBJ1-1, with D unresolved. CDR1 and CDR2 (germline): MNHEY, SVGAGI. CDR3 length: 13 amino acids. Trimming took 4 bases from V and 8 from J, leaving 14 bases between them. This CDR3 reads CASSWMSEREAFF. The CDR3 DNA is TGTGCCAGCAGTTGGATGTCAGAGAGGGAAGCTTTCTTT.

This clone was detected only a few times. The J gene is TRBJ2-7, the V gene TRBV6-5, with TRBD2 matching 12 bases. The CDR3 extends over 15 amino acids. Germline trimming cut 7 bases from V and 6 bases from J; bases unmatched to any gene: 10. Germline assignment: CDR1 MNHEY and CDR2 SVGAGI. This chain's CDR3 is CASIPRLAGVSEQYF. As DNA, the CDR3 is TGTGCCAGCATTCCCCGACTAGCGGGAGTCTCCGAGCAGTACTTC.

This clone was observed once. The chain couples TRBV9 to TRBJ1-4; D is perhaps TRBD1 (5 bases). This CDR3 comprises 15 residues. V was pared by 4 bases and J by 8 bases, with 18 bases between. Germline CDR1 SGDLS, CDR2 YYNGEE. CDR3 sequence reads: CASSSTGSSWEKLFF. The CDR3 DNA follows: TGTGCCAGCAGCTCCACAGGCTCGTCGTGGGAAAAACTGTTTTTT.

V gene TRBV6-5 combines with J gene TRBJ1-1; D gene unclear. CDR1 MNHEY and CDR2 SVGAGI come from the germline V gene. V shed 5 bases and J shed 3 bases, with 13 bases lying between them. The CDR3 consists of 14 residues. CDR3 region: CASSRLVTDTEAFF. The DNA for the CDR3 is TGTGCCAGCAGTCGCCTAGTTACGGACACTGAAGCTTTCTTT.

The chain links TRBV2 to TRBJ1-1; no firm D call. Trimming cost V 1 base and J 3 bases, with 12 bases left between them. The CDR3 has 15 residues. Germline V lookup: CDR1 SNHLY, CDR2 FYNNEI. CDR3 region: CASSEGPIRDTEAFF. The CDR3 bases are TGTGCCAGCAGTGAAGGCCCCATACGGGACACTGAAGCTTTCTTT.

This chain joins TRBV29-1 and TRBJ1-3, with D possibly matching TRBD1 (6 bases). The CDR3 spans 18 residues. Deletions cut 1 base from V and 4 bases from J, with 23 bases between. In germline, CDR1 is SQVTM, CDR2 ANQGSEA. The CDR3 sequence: CSVEVLPRDTSRGNTIYF. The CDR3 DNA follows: TGCAGCGTTGAAGTCCTACCCCGGGACACCTCACGAGGAAACACCATATATTTT.

CDR3 coding DNA: TGCGCCAGCAGCCAAGAACATCCCGGGACAGGGGGCGCAGATACGCAGTATTTT. Translating it yields CASSQEHPGTGGADTQYF. The V call is TRBV4-1, the J call TRBJ2-3; TRBD1 matches at 12 bases. In germline, CDR1 is MGHRA, CDR2 YSYEKL. The CDR3 is 18 amino acids. V was pared by 0 bases and J by 4 bases, with 8 bases of the junction left unmatched.

The CDR3 DNA reads as TGCGCCAGCAGCCAAAATCCCCGCGGGATTAATGAAGAAAAACTGTTTTTT. It translates to CASSQNPRGINEEKLFF. The V gene is TRBV4-1, the J gene TRBJ1-4; D gene uncertain. CDR1 and CDR2 from the germline V gene are MGHRA and YSYEKL. The V end lost 2 bases, the J end lost 8 bases, and 21 bases lay between the germline ends. This CDR3 has 17 residues.

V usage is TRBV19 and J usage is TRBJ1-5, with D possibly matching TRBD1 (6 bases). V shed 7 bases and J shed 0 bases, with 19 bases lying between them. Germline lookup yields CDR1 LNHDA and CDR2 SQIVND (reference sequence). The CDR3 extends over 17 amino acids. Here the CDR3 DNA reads TGTGCCAGTATGTTGCAGGGGTTAAGAATTAGCAATCAGCCCCAGCATTTT. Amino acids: CASMLQGLRISNQPQHF.

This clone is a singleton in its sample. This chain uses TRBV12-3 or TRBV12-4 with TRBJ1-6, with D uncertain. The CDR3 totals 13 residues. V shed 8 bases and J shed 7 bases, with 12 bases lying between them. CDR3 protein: CASCRAKNSPLHF. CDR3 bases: TGTGCCAGCTGCCGCGCGAAGAATTCACCCCTCCACTTT.